This T cell receptor (beta chain) was recovered during a study of T cell responses to AZD1222 COVID-19 vaccine. Only in-frame clones appear in the TCRdb table, and some are missing; sequencing was by immunoSEQ multiplex PCR. The sample carries under 95,000 clones, around nine tenths recorded once. Second-dose recipients at about 4 or about 12 weeks were treated as one pooled group. The CDR3 length is 13 residues. Trimming cost V 4 bases and J 3 bases, with 10 bases left between them. Germline V gene lookup returns CDR1 SEHNR and CDR2 FQNEAQ (reference sequence). The study's findings and limits: Donors in the cohort were predominantly white British and more often female, and clonal diversity was possibly underestimated. Rises in breadth and depth of Spike-specific TCRs came after two AZD1222 doses.

On this clone: Antigen specificity is unknown.

The clonotype comes from an adult who received the AZD1222 COVID-19 vaccine. The chain combines TRBV7-9 with TRBJ2-7; perhaps TRBD1 as D (5 bases). The specimen was peripheral blood, collected 28 days after the second AZD1222 dose. The CDR3 DNA reads as TGTGCCAGCAGCTGGACCCAGGGCTACGAGCAGTACTTC. It is translated as CASSWTQGYEQYF.